This entry lists 32 T cell receptor beta chains sequenced from one sample in a study of blood T cells in healthy people across ages. Next came a second PCR, run for roughly 6 to 11 cycles, which used a sample-barcoded 5' primer along with a J-beta primer mix. One entry per CDR3 protein, called by TCRdb with MiXCR from the 5' RACE reads. The table has 800,000 to 1,000,000 distinct CDR3 sequences, about 48% seen once. The sequencing input was blood. The receptors come from a man younger than 40 in good health.

The V gene is TRBV28, the J gene TRBJ2-1; TRBD2 matches 7 bases. The ends lost 7 bases at V and 7 bases at J; junction bases unmatched: 10. The CDR3 is 14 residues long. Germline V CDR1 and CDR2: MDHEN, SYDVKM. In nucleotides, the CDR3 is TGTGCCAGCAAAATCGGGGGGTCGGGTAATGAGCAGTTCTTC. It is translated as CASKIGGSGNEQFF.

This clonotype appeared a few times. This chain links TRBV20-1 with TRBJ2-1; D is possibly TRBD1 or TRBD2 (6 bases each). Deletions cut 0 bases from V and 6 bases from J, with 18 bases between. Germline CDR1 reads DFQATT; CDR2 reads SNEGSKA (reference sequence). The length of the CDR3 is 16 residues. CDR3 in DNA: TGCAGTGCTAGAGATTCCGGGGGACATACCATCAATGAGCAGTTCTTC. Translation: CSARDSGGHTINEQFF.

This rearrangement joins TRBV6-5 to TRBJ2-7; 7 bases agree with TRBD1. CDR1 and CDR2 from the germline V gene are MNHEY and SVGAGI. This CDR3 spans 13 amino acids. The J segment lost 3 bases and the V segment lost 6 bases, leaving 5 bases of the junction unmatched. As DNA, the CDR3 is TGTGCCAGCAGGCCCCCAGGGGGCTACGAGCAGTACTTC. Translation gives CASRPPGGYEQYF.

The chain combines TRBV6-1 with TRBJ2-3, with TRBD2 identical over 13 bases. The CDR3 covers 19 residues. J was trimmed by 3 bases and V by 6 bases; bases with no gene match: 15. Germline-derived CDR1 and CDR2 are MNHNS and SASEGT. CDR3: CASRRDTGLGLAGTDTQYF. The CDR3 nucleotides are TGTGCCAGCAGACGCGACACTGGTTTGGGACTAGCGGGGACAGATACGCAGTATTTT.

In DNA, the CDR3 is TGTGCCAGCAGTGACCGGACAGGGAGGAGCACTGAAGCTTTCTTT. This codes for CASSDRTGRSTEAFF. The rearrangement uses TRBV6-2 or TRBV6-3 and TRBJ1-1; TRBD1 agrees at 8 bases. CDR1 and CDR2 (germline): MNHEY, SVGEGT. V was pared by 5 bases and J by 4 bases, with 9 bases of the junction left unmatched. The CDR3 is 15 residues long.

This clonotype was observed a single time. This chain links TRBV27 with TRBJ2-2; D is possibly TRBD1 (5 bases). This CDR3 has 14 amino acids. The germline V gene has CDR1 MNHEY and CDR2 SMNVEV (reference sequence). V was shortened by 5 bases and J by 2 bases, with 9 bases between the two germline ends. CDR3 sequence (DNA): TGTGCCAGCAGTCAAAGGACAAACACCGGGGAGCTGTTTTTT. Translation: CASSQRTNTGELFF.

This clonotype has only a few counts. J is TRBJ2-5 and V is TRBV18; D gene uncertain. With 2 bases removed from V and 5 bases from J, the gap between germline ends came to 6 bases. CDR3 length: 12 amino acids. Germline lookup yields CDR1 KGHSH and CDR2 LQKENI. CDR3 residues: CASSPTVETQYF. In DNA form, the CDR3 reads TGTGCCAGCTCACCAACGGTGGAGACCCAGTACTTC.

CDR3 in DNA: TGCAGTGCTAGAGAGCGGGCAGGGTTGAACACTGAAGCTTTCTTT. Its translation is CSARERAGLNTEAFF. J is TRBJ1-1 and V is TRBV20-1, with a possible D match to TRBD1 (5 bases). The CDR3 is 15 amino acids. Germline lookup yields CDR1 DFQATT and CDR2 SNEGSKA (reference sequence). V was clipped by 0 bases and J by 0 bases, with 11 bases between them.

The CDR3 protein is CASSETGTDLDTQYF. In nucleotides, the CDR3 is TGTGCCAGCAGCGAGACCGGGACCGACTTGGATACGCAGTATTTT. The rearrangement links TRBV7-2 to TRBJ2-3; either TRBD1 or TRBD2 may supply D (5 bases each). CDR1 is SGHTA, CDR2 FQGNSA, per germline. The CDR3 runs to 15 residues. Trimming took off 5 bases at V and 6 bases at J, with 18 bases between the two ends.

The chain joins TRBV6-2 or TRBV6-3 to TRBJ2-7, with 7 positions matching TRBD1. The DNA end lines up better with TRBJ2-5; the J call may be wrong. CDR1 and CDR2 from the germline V gene are MNHEY and SVGEGT. The CDR3 is made up of 13 amino acids. The DNA for the CDR3 is TGTGCCAGCACCCTACCGGGACAGCGGACCCAGTACTTC. Amino acids: CASTLPGQRTQYF.

The chain carries TRBV4-3 and TRBJ2-2; 7 bases agree with TRBD1. CDR1 and CDR2 from the germline V gene are LGHNA and YSLEER. There are 16 residues in the CDR3. The V and J ends lost 6 bases and 6 bases, in that order; junction bases with no gene match: 13. CDR3 residues: CASSPGGGNTPGELFF. CDR3 in DNA: TGCGCCAGCAGTCCAGGGGGTGGGAACACACCCGGGGAGCTGTTTTTT.

V is TRBV7-9 and J is TRBJ2-7; D may correspond to TRBD1 or TRBD2 (5 bases each). The germline V and J ends were trimmed by 1 base and 3 bases, with 16 bases remaining between them. Germline V gene sequence: CDR1 SEHNR, CDR2 FQNEAQ (reference sequence). The CDR3 is 16 amino acids. CDR3 amino acids: CASSLVGRGTGYEQYF. In nucleotides, the CDR3 is TGTGCCAGCAGCTTAGTTGGACGGGGTACAGGCTACGAGCAGTACTTC.

The chain uses TRBV30 and TRBJ2-3; 9 bases line up with TRBD2. This CDR3 region has 15 residues. V gave up 2 bases and J gave up 0 bases; unmatched junction bases: 3. Germline V gene data show CDR1 as GTSNPN and CDR2 as SVGIG (reference sequence). CDR3 DNA sequence: TGTGCCTGGAGTACCGCGGGGGGGAGCACAGATACGCAGTATTTT. Protein product: CAWSTAGGSTDTQYF.

This clonotype was picked up a small number of times. This chain connects TRBV7-9 to TRBJ2-7; 8 bases are a match to TRBD1. In germline, CDR1 is SEHNR, CDR2 FQNEAQ (reference sequence). This CDR3 region has 14 residues. With 3 bases clipped from V and 7 bases from J, the junction kept 8 bases outside the gene matches. In DNA, the CDR3 is TGTGCCAGCAGCTTGCTGACAGGGGCTCGGGAGCAGTACTTC. Translation: CASSLLTGAREQYF.

This clonotype was observed a handful of times. This chain uses TRBV7-8 with TRBJ1-4; D remains ambiguous. This CDR3 has 14 residues. Trimming pared 8 bases from V and 2 bases from J, leaving 12 bases between. Germline values: CDR1 SGHVS, CDR2 FQNEAQ. This CDR3 reads CASSPGRTNEKLFF. In DNA form, the CDR3 reads TGTGCCAGCTCCCCTGGCCGGACTAATGAAAAACTGTTTTTT.

This clonotype has a handful of counts. This sequence joins TRBV6-5 and TRBJ2-1, with 8 bases lining up with TRBD2. There are 13 residues in the CDR3. V was pared by 6 bases and J by 9 bases, with 7 bases of the junction left unmatched. Germline V gene lookup returns CDR1 MNHEY and CDR2 SVGAGI. The CDR3 sequence: CASSPGTRGEQFF. In DNA, the CDR3 is TGTGCCAGCAGCCCGGGGACTAGGGGTGAGCAGTTCTTC.

This clonotype was counted many times. The chain joins TRBV20-1 to TRBJ1-2, with D possibly matching TRBD1 (6 bases). Trimming took 3 bases from V and 2 from J, leaving 10 bases between them. CDR1 is DFQATT, CDR2 SNEGSKA, per germline (reference sequence). The CDR3 extends over 13 amino acids. The DNA for the CDR3 is TGCAGTGCTAGTAACGACAGGAACTATGGCTACACCTTC. Translated, it gives CSASNDRNYGYTF.

The V call is TRBV3-1, the J call TRBJ1-4; 7 nucleotides agree with TRBD1. Per germline, CDR1 LGHDT and CDR2 YNNKEL (reference sequence). CDR3 length equals 15 residues. V lost 3 bases and J lost 6; bases outside the gene matches: 7. CDR3 DNA sequence: TGTGCCAGCAGCCACCCATCAGGGGGAGATGAAAAACTGTTTTTT. This encodes CASSHPSGGDEKLFF.

V gene TRBV7-2 combines with J gene TRBJ2-7; weak D call: TRBD2 (6 bases). V lost 2 bases, J lost 2 bases, and 13 bases lay in between. Germline V gives CDR1 SGHTA, CDR2 FQGNSA. The CDR3 spans 15 residues. The CDR3 DNA sequence: TGTGCCAGCAGCTTATCGGGGGTAACTACCTACGAGCAGTACTTC. This sequence encodes CASSLSGVTTYEQYF.

The chain uses TRBV27 and TRBJ2-5; no definite D call. Germline values: CDR1 MNHEY, CDR2 SMNVEV (reference sequence). The CDR3 runs 13 residues. V was shortened by 5 bases and J by 0 bases, with 7 bases between the two germline ends. The CDR3 sequence: CASSPAYQETQYF. In DNA, the CDR3 is TGTGCCAGCAGTCCAGCCTACCAAGAGACCCAGTACTTC.

The rearrangement joins TRBV2 to TRBJ1-1; D may be TRBD1 (5 bases). The CDR3 consists of 14 residues. V lost 9 bases, J lost 8 bases, and 22 bases lay in between. Germline-derived CDR1 and CDR2 are SNHLY and FYNNEI. The CDR3 DNA reads as TGTGCCAGTGTCAACGGGGACGACTCCACGGAAGCTTTCTTT. Translating gives CASVNGDDSTEAFF.

This clonotype was seen only a few times. This chain links TRBV20-1 with TRBJ2-3, with no clear D. CDR3 length: 12 amino acids. The V gene's germline CDR1 is DFQATT and CDR2 SNEGSKA (reference sequence). The V and J ends lost 0 bases and 8 bases respectively, with 9 bases between them. The CDR3 region is CSARDTVGTQYF. CDR3 nucleotides: TGCAGTGCTAGAGATACAGTTGGTACGCAGTATTTT.

The chain recombines TRBV4-3 with TRBJ2-5; D possibly corresponds to TRBD2 (6 bases). Germline loops: CDR1 LGHNA, CDR2 YSLEER. The CDR3 covers 16 residues. The V end was cut by 0 bases, the J end by 2 bases, with 13 bases between. CDR3: CASSQDRLALQETQYF. Here the CDR3 DNA reads TGCGCCAGCAGCCAAGATAGGCTAGCGCTACAAGAGACCCAGTACTTC.

The chain joins TRBV5-1 to TRBJ2-1, with 9 positions matching TRBD2. Germline V gives CDR1 SGHRS, CDR2 YFSETQ. V lost 4 bases and J lost 2; bases outside the gene matches: 7. The CDR3 totals 16 residues. The CDR3: CASSPGGTSTYNEQFF. The CDR3 DNA sequence: TGCGCCAGCAGCCCTGGAGGGACTAGCACCTACAATGAGCAGTTCTTC.

This clonotype showed up just a few times. The chain employs TRBV4-2 and TRBJ2-4; D possibly corresponds to TRBD1 (5 bases). With 0 bases removed from V and 0 bases from J, the gap between germline ends came to 15 bases. This CDR3 region has 18 residues. The germline V gene has CDR1 LGHNA and CDR2 YNFKEQ. DNA of the CDR3: TGTGCCAGCAGCCAAGATTCCCAGGGAAGGTTAGCCAAAAACATTCAGTACTTC. Its translation: CASSQDSQGRLAKNIQYF.

V usage is TRBV6-2 or TRBV6-3 and J usage is TRBJ2-1; perhaps TRBD2 as D (6 bases). Germline lookup yields CDR1 MNHEY and CDR2 SVGEGT. The CDR3 has 14 residues. The V gene lost 7 bases and the J gene lost 3 bases, with 13 bases spanning the gap. The DNA for the CDR3 is TGTGCCAGCACCTACGGGAGTGTCTACAATGAGCAGTTCTTC. Translated, it gives CASTYGSVYNEQFF.

This chain connects TRBV20-1 to TRBJ2-7, with TRBD1 identical over 10 bases. The CDR3 is 15 residues long. Per germline, CDR1 DFQATT and CDR2 SNEGSKA (reference sequence). J gave up 4 bases and V 3 bases, and 9 bases lay outside the gene matches. CDR3 in amino acids: CSARVPDRGAYEQYF. The CDR3 region has the DNA TGCAGTGCTAGGGTCCCGGACAGGGGGGCGTACGAGCAGTACTTC.

This clonotype was recorded a few times. J is TRBJ2-3 and V is TRBV2, with 9 bases fitting TRBD2. The trim removed 8 bases at V and 6 bases at J, leaving 18 bases unmatched. The CDR3 has 17 amino acids. Germline CDR1 reads SNHLY; CDR2 reads FYNNEI. CDR3 sequence (DNA): TGTGCCAGCGTATTAAGCGGGGGGCCAAGCGTGGCCGATACGCAGTATTTT. Translated, it gives CASVLSGGPSVADTQYF.

This clonotype appeared a few times. The V call is TRBV7-9, the J call TRBJ2-7; the match to TRBD1 covers 9 bases. The V segment lost 4 bases and the J segment 1 base; nucleotides outside the gene matches: 2. CDR3 length: 14 amino acids. Looked up from germline, CDR1 is SEHNR and CDR2 is FQNEAQ (reference sequence). CDR3 residues: CASSWDRASYEQYF. CDR3 DNA: TGTGCCAGCAGCTGGGACAGGGCATCCTACGAGCAGTACTTC.

V usage is TRBV12-3 or TRBV12-4 and J usage is TRBJ1-2; 7 nucleotides match TRBD1. This CDR3 spans 14 amino acids. After removal of 6 bases from V and 4 bases from J, the junction contained 8 bases not matched to a gene. The CDR3 here is CASRPWQGGYGYTF. The CDR3 DNA reads as TGTGCCAGCAGACCCTGGCAGGGGGGCTATGGCTACACCTTC.

This clonotype was seen more than once but under ten times. The rearrangement links TRBV7-9 to TRBJ2-7; possible D gene TRBD1, 6 bases. The germline gives CDR1 SEHNR, CDR2 FQNEAQ (reference sequence). The CDR3 extends over 13 amino acids. V lost 7 bases to trimming and J lost 7 bases, with 17 bases between them. This chain's CDR3 is CASNPGQPGEQYF. The CDR3 DNA sequence: TGTGCCAGCAATCCAGGACAGCCCGGAGAGCAGTACTTC. The full variable domain, with the rest looked up from reference TRBV7-9 and TRBJ2-7, is DTGVSQNPRHKITKRGQNVTFRCDPISEHNRLYWYRQTLGQGPEFLTYFQNEAQLEKSRLLSDRFSAERPKGSFSTLEIQRTEQGDSAMYLCASNPGQPGEQYFGPGTRLTVT.

This clonotype was counted between two and nine times. The chain links TRBV20-1 to TRBJ2-5; 10 nucleotides align to TRBD1. The CDR3 consists of 15 residues. J lost 5 bases, V lost 3 bases, and 9 bases had no gene match. The germline CDR1 and CDR2 sequences are DFQATT and SNEGSKA (reference sequence). The CDR3 DNA sequence: TGCAGTGCTAGTGTAGGGACAGGGGTAGGGGAGACCCAGTACTTC. Its protein is CSASVGTGVGETQYF.